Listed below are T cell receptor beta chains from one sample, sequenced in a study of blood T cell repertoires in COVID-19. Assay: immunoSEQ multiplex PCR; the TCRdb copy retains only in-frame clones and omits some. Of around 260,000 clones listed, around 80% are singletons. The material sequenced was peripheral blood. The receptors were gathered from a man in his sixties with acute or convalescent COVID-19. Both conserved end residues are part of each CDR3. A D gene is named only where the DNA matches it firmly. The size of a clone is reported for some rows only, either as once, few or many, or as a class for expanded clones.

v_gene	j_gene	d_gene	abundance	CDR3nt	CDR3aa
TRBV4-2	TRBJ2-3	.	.	TGTGCCAGCAGCCAAGTTCCGGGGTGGGGCACAGATACGCAGTATTTT	CASSQVPGWGTDTQYF
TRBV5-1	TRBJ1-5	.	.	TGCGCCAGCAGCTTGCGATCAGGGAGGTCCGAGCCCCAGCATTTT	CASSLRSGRSEPQHF
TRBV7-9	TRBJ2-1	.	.	TGTGCCAGCAGCTTTACCGCCTCGGGGGAGCAGTTCTTC	CASSFTASGEQFF
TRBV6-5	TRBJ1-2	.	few	TGTGCCAGCAGGAAGGGGGGGGCAAACTATGGCTACACCTTC	CASRKGGANYGYTF
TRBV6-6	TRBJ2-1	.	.	TGTGCCAGCAGCCCGAGCTACAATGAGCAGTTCTTC	CASSPSYNEQFF
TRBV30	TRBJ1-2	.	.	TGTGCCTGGAGTACAGGACCCTATGGCTACACCTTC	CAWSTGPYGYTF
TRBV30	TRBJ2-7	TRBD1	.	TGTGCCTGGGGGTTCCGGGACAGGGGCTACGAGCAGTACTTC	CAWGFRDRGYEQYF
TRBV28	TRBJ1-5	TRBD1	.	TGTGCCAGCAGTTCCGGGCAGGGGGTAAGCAATCAGCCCCAGCATTTT	CASSSGQGVSNQPQHF
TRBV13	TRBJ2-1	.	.	TGTGCCAGCAGCTTAGGGGGCACCTCCTACAATGAGCAGTTCTTC	CASSLGGTSYNEQFF
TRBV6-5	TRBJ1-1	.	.	TGTGCCAGCAGGGAGGACAGAGTTAACACTGAAGCTTTCTTT	CASREDRVNTEAFF
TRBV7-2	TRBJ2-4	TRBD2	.	TGTGCCAGCAGCTCCTATTTAGCGGGATCCAAAAACATTCAGTACTTC	CASSSYLAGSKNIQYF
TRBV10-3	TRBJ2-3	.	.	TGTGCCATCAGTGAGTCGGCGCGGGCCGATAGCACAGATACGCAGTATTTT	CAISESARADSTDTQYF
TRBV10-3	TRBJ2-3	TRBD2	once	TGTGCCATCAGTGTTCTCGGACTAGCGGGCACAGATACGCAGTATTTT	CAISVLGLAGTDTQYF
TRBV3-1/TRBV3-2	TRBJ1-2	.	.	TGTGCCAGCAGCCAAAGGGAGGGGAACTATGGCTACACCTTC	CASSQREGNYGYTF
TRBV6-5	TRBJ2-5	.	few	TGTGCCAGCAGTTCCAACGCCAAGGGAGAGGAGACCCAGTACTTC	CASSSNAKGEETQYF
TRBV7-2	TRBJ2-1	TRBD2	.	TGTGCCAGCAGCTTAGCGCCGGCTAGCGGGAGGGCCAAGGAGCAGTTCTTC	CASSLAPASGRAKEQFF
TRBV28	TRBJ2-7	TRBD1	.	TGTGCCAGCAGAGGTACCGGGACAGGTGGGCACGAGCAGTACTTC	CASRGTGTGGHEQYF
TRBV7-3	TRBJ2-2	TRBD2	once	TGTGCCAGCACCCCAGCGGGACTCACCGGGGGGCTGTTTTTT	CASTPAGLTGGLFF
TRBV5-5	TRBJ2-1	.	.	TGTGCCAGCAGCTTGATGGGGAGGAGCTCCTACAATGAGCAGTTCTTC	CASSLMGRSSYNEQFF
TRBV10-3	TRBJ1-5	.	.	TGTGCCATCAGTGACGGCGGCCAGGGAGGGGAGCCCCAGCATTTT	CAISDGGQGGEPQHF
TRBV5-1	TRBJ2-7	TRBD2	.	TGCGCCAGCAGCTTGGGGGGGACTAGCGGGAGGGACTACGAGCAGTACTTC	CASSLGGTSGRDYEQYF
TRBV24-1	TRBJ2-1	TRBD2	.	TGTGCCACCAGTGACGGAGCGGGAGGGTACAATGAGCAGTTCTTC	CATSDGAGGYNEQFF
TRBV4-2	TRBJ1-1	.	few	TGTGCCAGCAGCCCTGGGCTCTACACTGAAGCTTTCTTT	CASSPGLYTEAFF
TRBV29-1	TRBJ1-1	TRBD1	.	TGCAGCGTTCAAAGGGGGCGTGAAGCTTTCTTT	CSVQRGREAFF
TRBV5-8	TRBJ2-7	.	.	TGTGCCAGCAGCTTCGACAGAACTTACGAGCAGTACTTC	CASSFDRTYEQYF
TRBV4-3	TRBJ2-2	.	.	TGCGCCAGCAGCCAAGATCTGACAGTCCCACCACTTCAGAACACCGGGGAGCTGTTTTTT	CASSQDLTVPPLQNTGELFF
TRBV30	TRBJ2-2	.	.	TGTGCCTGGAGGAGGATACCAACGGCCGGGGAGCTGTTTTTT	CAWRRIPTAGELFF
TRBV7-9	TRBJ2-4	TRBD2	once	TGTGCCAGCAGCACAGGACTAGCGGGAAAAAACATTCAGTACTTC	CASSTGLAGKNIQYF
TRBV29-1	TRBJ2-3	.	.	TGCGCGTTTCTCACAGATACGCAGTATTTT	CAFLTDTQYF
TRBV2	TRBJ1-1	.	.	TGTGCCAGCAGTGACAGGGACACTGAAGCTTTCTTT	CASSDRDTEAFF
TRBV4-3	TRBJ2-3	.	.	TGCGCCAGCAGCCAAGTTCCGACTAGTCCCACAGATACGCAGTATTTT	CASSQVPTSPTDTQYF
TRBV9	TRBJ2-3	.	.	TGTGCCAGCAGCCCGAGGACTACTAGCACAGATACGCAGTATTTT	CASSPRTTSTDTQYF
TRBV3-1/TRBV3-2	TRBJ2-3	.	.	TGTGCCAGCAGCCAAGCGGCGGGCCCCACGCAGTATTTT	CASSQAAGPTQYF
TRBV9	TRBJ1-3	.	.	TGTGCCAGCAGCGTCGTCCCAGGGGCAGGAAACACCATATATTTT	CASSVVPGAGNTIYF
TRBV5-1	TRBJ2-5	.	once	TGCGCCAGCAGCTTGGGCGGGCAACCACGGGGAGAGACCCAGTACTTC	CASSLGGQPRGETQYF
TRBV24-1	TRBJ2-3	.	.	TGTGCCACCAGTGATCCGGGAGAACTCACAGATACGCAGTATTTT	CATSDPGELTDTQYF
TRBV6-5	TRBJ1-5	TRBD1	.	TGTGCCAGCAGTTACTCCGACAGGGGGTTGCCCCAGCATTTT	CASSYSDRGLPQHF
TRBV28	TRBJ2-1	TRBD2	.	TGTGCCAGCATACCTAGCGGGATATGGAATGAGCAGTTCTTC	CASIPSGIWNEQFF
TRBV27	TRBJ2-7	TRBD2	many	TGTGCCAGCAGTCTCCGACAACCGGGACTAGGCAAGAGCTCCTACGAGCAGTACTTC	CASSLRQPGLGKSSYEQYF
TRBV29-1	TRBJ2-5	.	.	TGCAGCGTGCGGGTGTCCCAAGAGACCCAGTACTTC	CSVRVSQETQYF
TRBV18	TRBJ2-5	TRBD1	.	TGTGCCAGCTCACCAACTGGGACAGGGTACCAAGAGACCCAGTACTTC	CASSPTGTGYQETQYF
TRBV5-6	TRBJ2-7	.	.	TGTGCCAGCACCTGGAAGGGGGGGCCCTCCGCCGAGCAGTACTTC	CASTWKGGPSAEQYF
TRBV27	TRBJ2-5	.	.	TGTGCCAGCAGTTTAAGGCGGGACCTAGAGACCCAGTACTTC	CASSLRRDLETQYF
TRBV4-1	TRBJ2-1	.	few	TGCGCCAGCAGCCCAGCGTTCAATGAGCAGTTCTTC	CASSPAFNEQFF
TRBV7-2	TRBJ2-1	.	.	TGTGCCAGCAGCTTCCCCCCTCACAATGAGCAGTTCTTC	CASSFPPHNEQFF
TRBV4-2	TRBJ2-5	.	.	TGTGCCAGCAGCACCAAGGCAGGGGAACAAGAGACCCAGTACTTC	CASSTKAGEQETQYF
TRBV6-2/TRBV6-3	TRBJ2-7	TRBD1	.	TGTGCCAGCAGCCGATACCGACAGGGTATCAACGAGCAGTACTTC	CASSRYRQGINEQYF
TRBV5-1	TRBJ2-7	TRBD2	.	TGCGCCAGCAGCTTCGGCGGGGGGGCTTACGAGCAGTACTTC	CASSFGGGAYEQYF
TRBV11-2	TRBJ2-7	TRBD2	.	TGTGCCAGCAGCTCCACAGGCGGCGGGAGGTGGTACGAGCAGTACTTC	CASSSTGGGRWYEQYF
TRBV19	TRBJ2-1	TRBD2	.	TGTGCCAGTAGTACCCCGGGACTAGCTTACAATGAGCAGTTCTTC	CASSTPGLAYNEQFF
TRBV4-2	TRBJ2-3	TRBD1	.	TGTGCCAGCAGCCAAGCCCGGGACAGCCGAGAGACAGATACGCAGTATTTT	CASSQARDSRETDTQYF
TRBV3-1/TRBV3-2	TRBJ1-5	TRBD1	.	TGTGCCAGCAGCCAGACGGGACAGGGCAATCAGCCCCAGCATTTT	CASSQTGQGNQPQHF
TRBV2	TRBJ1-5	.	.	TGTGCCAGTACAGGGCTTTCGGGCAATCAGCCCCAGCATTTT	CASTGLSGNQPQHF
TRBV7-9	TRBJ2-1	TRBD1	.	TGTGCCAGCAGCTCCCGACAGGGGTCCAGCTCCTACAATGAGCAGTTCTTC	CASSSRQGSSSYNEQFF
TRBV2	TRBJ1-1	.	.	TGTGCCAGCAGCATGCGGGTCGCACTGAACACTGAAGCTTTCTTT	CASSMRVALNTEAFF
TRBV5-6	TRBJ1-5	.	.	TGTGCCAGCAGCTTGGGCGGGAATAGCAATCAGCCCCAGCATTTT	CASSLGGNSNQPQHF
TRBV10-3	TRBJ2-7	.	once	TGTGCCGCTAAATCTGAGGTGGGGGGGCCGGGCAGCTACGAGCAGTACTTC	CAAKSEVGGPGSYEQYF
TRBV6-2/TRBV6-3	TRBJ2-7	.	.	TGTGCCAGCAGTTACACCCCTATTTGGTACGAGCAGTACTTC	CASSYTPIWYEQYF